The clone carrying this TCR beta chain has just a few counts. As yet, its antigen is unknown. The PCR was carried out with 60 Vbeta primers and 13 Jbeta primers. TCRdb's copy holds only in-frame clones and misses some; the assay was immunoSEQ multiplex PCR. The sample holds 180,000 or so clones; about three quarters are singletons and the top ten take roughly 1.5%. The sample is drawn from a study of cytomegalovirus exposure and HLA in healthy donors. Findings and caveats of the study: In a later analysis, TCR association rates varied by HLA locus: DRB1 most, HLA-C fewest. For presence/absence analyses, sequencing depth was assumed to be roughly uniform across donors. CMV antigen specificity of a few CMV-associated chains was confirmed in vitro. HLA allele associations emerged for roughly 17,000 TCR beta sequences in a later analysis, at 0.05 false discovery rate.

Germline-derived CDR1 and CDR2 are SGHDN and FVKESK. The ends lost 1 base at V and 0 bases at J; junction bases unmatched: 11. The CDR3 is 19 amino acids. The specimen sequenced was PBMCs. The TCR sequence derives from a man aged 18 to 29 in good health and CMV-seronegative. The J gene is TRBJ2-7, the V gene TRBV14; 11 bases align to TRBD1. The CDR3 protein is CASSQVPGTGGKSSYEQYF. The CDR3 region has the DNA TGTGCCAGCAGCCAAGTCCCGGGGACAGGGGGGAAGTCCTCCTACGAGCAGTACTTC.